Following are 3 T cell receptor beta chains from one sample sequenced in a study of cytomegalovirus exposure and HLA in healthy donors. It was with 60 Vbeta and 13 Jbeta primers that the PCR ran. Data came from immunoSEQ multiplex PCR; TCRdb stores just in-frame clones and leaves some out. The sample contains about 93,000 clones, roughly 67% of which appear only once. The sequenced sample was PBMCs. The receptor source for this set is a boy aged 10-17 years in good health and CMV-seropositive.

The CDR3 nucleotides are TGTGCCAGCAGCTCCGCTTGGACAGGGAACACTGAAGCTTTCTTT. Translated: CASSSAWTGNTEAFF. The rearrangement uses TRBV11-1 and TRBJ1-1; 7 nucleotides line up with TRBD1. Trimming cost V 4 bases and J 1 base; bases outside gene matches: 6. The CDR3 sequence is 15 residues long. Germline V gives CDR1 SGHAT, CDR2 FQDESV (reference sequence).

CDR3 sequence (DNA): TGCAGCGCACAGGGGGCTCAGGTTGAAAAACTGTTTTTT. Translation: CSAQGAQVEKLFF. The gene calls are TRBV29-1 and TRBJ1-4; 9 bases agree with TRBD1. J was trimmed by 7 bases and V by 7 bases; bases with no gene match: 7. CDR1 SQVTM and CDR2 ANQGSEA come from the germline V gene. This CDR3 is built from 13 residues.

The chain links TRBV9 to TRBJ2-2; 7 nucleotides line up with TRBD1. CDR1 is SGDLS and CDR2 is YYNGEE in the germline V gene. V gave up 0 bases and J gave up 5 bases; unmatched junction bases: 10. There are 17 residues in the CDR3. The CDR3 region is CASSVVDGTVRTGELFF. CDR3 DNA: TGTGCCAGCAGCGTAGTAGATGGGACAGTAAGGACCGGGGAGCTGTTTTTT. The whole variable domain, filled in from reference TRBV9 and TRBJ2-2, reads DSGVTQTPKHLITATGQRVTLRCSPRSGDLSVYWYQQSLDQGLQFLIQYYNGEERAKGNILERFSAQQFPDLHSELNLSSLELGDSALYFCASSVVDGTVRTGELFFGEGSRLTVL.